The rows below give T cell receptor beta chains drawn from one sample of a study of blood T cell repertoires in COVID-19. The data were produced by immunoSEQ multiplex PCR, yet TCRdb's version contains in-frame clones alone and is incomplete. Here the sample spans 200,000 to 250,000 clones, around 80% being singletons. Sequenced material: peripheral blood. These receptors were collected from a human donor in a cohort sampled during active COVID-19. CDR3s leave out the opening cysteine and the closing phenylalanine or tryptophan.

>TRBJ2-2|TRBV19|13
ASRNQRGNTGELF
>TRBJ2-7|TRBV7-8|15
ASSLGGGDRDHYEQY
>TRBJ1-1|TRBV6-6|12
ASGDRGSSPEAF
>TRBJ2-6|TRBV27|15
ASSLQGATSGANVLT
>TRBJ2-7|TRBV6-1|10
ASSDEIGGQY
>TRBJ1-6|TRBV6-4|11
ASSHRGRSPLH
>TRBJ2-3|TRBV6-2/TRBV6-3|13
ASSYGTSSTDTQY
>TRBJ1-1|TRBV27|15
ASSLKVGRGLDTEAF
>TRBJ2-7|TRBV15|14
ATSRERTSGELEQY
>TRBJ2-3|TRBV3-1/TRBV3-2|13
ASSDPGTSGDTQY
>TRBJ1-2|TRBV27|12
ASSLEYGGVGYT
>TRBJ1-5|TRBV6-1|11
ASSETLVRTQH
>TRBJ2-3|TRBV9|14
ASSVAYSSRTDTQY
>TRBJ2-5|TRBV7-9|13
ASSLGVGRWETQY
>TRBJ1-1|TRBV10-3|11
ATCAGAVTEAF
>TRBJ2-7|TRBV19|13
ASSAGQGAGYEQY
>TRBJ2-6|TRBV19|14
ASSMSRLSGANVLT
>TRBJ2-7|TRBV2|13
ASSALQQGAHEQY
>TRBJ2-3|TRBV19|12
ASRPSGEADTQY
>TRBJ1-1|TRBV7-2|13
ASSRLGMGGTEAF
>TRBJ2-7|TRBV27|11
ASTPPGSYEQY
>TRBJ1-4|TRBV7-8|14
ASSLIRVRTNEKLF
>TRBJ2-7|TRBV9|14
ASSAPGLSPGNEQY
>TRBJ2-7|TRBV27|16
ASSLRAPGGTGSYEQY
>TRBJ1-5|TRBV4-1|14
ASSHVLRDRNQPQH
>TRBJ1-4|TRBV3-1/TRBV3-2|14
ASSQEEGSSNEKLF
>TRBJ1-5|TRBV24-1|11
ATSQAEGSRKH